A single sample gave rise to the 27 T cell receptor beta chains below, sequenced in a study of blood T cell repertoires in COVID-19. Sequenced by immunoSEQ multiplex PCR; TCRdb stores in-frame clones only, minus some. The sample contains some 200,000 clones, approximately 80% of which appear only once. Sample: peripheral blood. The receptor source for this set is a woman aged 80 or over with acute or convalescent COVID-19.

This clone was detected a few times. Distinct nucleotide sequences in the sample also encode this CDR3. The chain joins TRBV30 to TRBJ2-2; weak D call: TRBD1 (5 bases). CDR1 is GTSNPN, CDR2 SVGIG, per germline (reference sequence). Trimming shortened V by 2 bases and J by 5 bases, and 9 bases separated the two germline ends. The CDR3 consists of 13 residues. In DNA, the CDR3 is TGTGCCTGGAGTAGTCAGGGTACCGGGGAGCTGTTTTTT. It is translated as CAWSSQGTGELFF.

The chain joins TRBV7-8 to TRBJ2-3, with 11 nucleotides matching TRBD2. The J segment lost 4 bases and the V segment lost 1 base, leaving 7 bases of the junction unmatched. Per germline, CDR1 SGHVS and CDR2 FQNEAQ. This CDR3 contains 17 residues. CDR3 sequence: CASSLVAGGVWADTQYF. The CDR3 coding sequence is TGTGCCAGCAGCTTAGTAGCGGGGGGGGTTTGGGCAGATACGCAGTATTTT.

V is TRBV24-1 and J is TRBJ1-1; 8 nucleotides line up with TRBD1. The germline CDR1 and CDR2 sequences are KGHDR and SFDVKD. The V segment lost 3 bases and the J segment 4 bases; nucleotides outside the gene matches: 0. The length of the CDR3 is 13 residues. The CDR3 here is CATSDTGGTEAFF. CDR3 DNA: TGTGCCACCAGTGATACAGGGGGCACTGAAGCTTTCTTT.

The genes are TRBV4-1 and TRBJ2-1; 8 bases align to TRBD1. V gave up 0 bases and J gave up 0 bases; unmatched junction bases: 10. Germline-derived CDR1 and CDR2 are MGHRA and YSYEKL. The CDR3 sequence is 19 residues long. The CDR3 here is CASSQDQWEGQGSYNEQFF. The CDR3 region has the DNA TGCGCCAGCAGCCAAGATCAATGGGAAGGACAGGGCTCCTACAATGAGCAGTTCTTC.

This clone was counted many times. The V and J genes are TRBV10-3 and TRBJ2-4; 7 bases fit TRBD1. The CDR3 has 15 residues. The V and J ends lost 6 bases and 0 bases, in that order; junction bases with no gene match: 5. Germline CDR1 is ENHRY and CDR2 is SYGVKD. The CDR3 coding sequence is TGTGCCATCAGCTCCGGACAGGCAGCCAAAAACATTCAGTACTTC. This codes for CAISSGQAAKNIQYF.

The rearrangement uses TRBV27 and TRBJ2-5; 10 bases are a match to TRBD1. Germline trimming cut 2 bases from V and 6 bases from J; bases unmatched to any gene: 9. The CDR3 has 16 amino acids. Germline values: CDR1 MNHEY, CDR2 SMNVEV (reference sequence). CDR3 region: CASSLTPGQGTKTQYF. In DNA form, the CDR3 reads TGTGCCAGCAGTTTAACCCCGGGACAGGGGACCAAGACCCAGTACTTC.

V and J are TRBV20-1 and TRBJ2-7, with 10 positions matching TRBD2. This CDR3 contains 15 residues. The germline V gene encodes CDR1 DFQATT and CDR2 SNEGSKA (reference sequence). V trimming: 3 bases; J trimming: 0 bases; junction bases outside the gene matches: 5. In DNA, the CDR3 is TGCAGTGCTAGTTGGTCTAGCGGGAGCTCCTACGAGCAGTACTTC. Translated: CSASWSSGSSYEQYF.

The chain has TRBV10-3 and TRBJ2-6; D uncertain. The CDR3 extends over 14 amino acids. V was cut by 6 bases and J by 0 bases, with 6 bases left in between. The V gene's germline CDR1 is ENHRY and CDR2 SYGVKD. The CDR3 sequence is CAISANSGANVLTF. The CDR3 nucleotides read TGTGCCATCAGCGCTAACTCTGGGGCCAACGTCCTGACTTTC.

The chain recombines TRBV29-1 with TRBJ2-1; 13 nucleotides align to TRBD2. Germline trimming cut 1 base from V and 3 bases from J; bases unmatched to any gene: 6. This CDR3 comprises 17 residues. Germline V lookup: CDR1 SQVTM, CDR2 ANQGSEA. The CDR3 DNA follows: TGCAGCGTTGAAGGGACTAGCGGGGGTAACAACTACAATGAGCAGTTCTTC. This gives the protein CSVEGTSGGNNYNEQFF.

The genes are TRBV5-4 and TRBJ2-3, with D perhaps TRBD2 (5 bases). The CDR3 extends over 15 amino acids. The V end lost 0 bases, the J end lost 0 bases, and 8 bases lay between the germline ends. The V gene's germline CDR1 is SGHNT and CDR2 YYREEE (reference sequence). The CDR3, as DNA: TGTGCCAGCAGCTTGGGGAGCGGTAGCACAGATACGCAGTATTTT. It translates to CASSLGSGSTDTQYF.

The genes are TRBV19 and TRBJ1-5; TRBD1 aligns across 7 bases. V shed 5 bases and J 3 bases; nucleotides not matched to a gene: 4. CDR1 and CDR2 from the germline V gene are LNHDA and SQIVND (reference sequence). This CDR3 has 14 residues. CDR3 residues: CASSQGEANQPQHF. Here the CDR3 DNA reads TGTGCCAGTAGTCAGGGGGAGGCCAATCAGCCCCAGCATTTT.

V and J are TRBV12-5 and TRBJ1-1; D ambiguous. The CDR3 length is 14 residues. V was shortened by 5 bases and J by 6 bases, with 16 bases between the two germline ends. CDR1 is LGHNT, CDR2 FRNRAP, per germline. The CDR3 region is CASGASAGYSEAFF. The CDR3 nucleotides read TGTGCTAGTGGTGCTTCGGCGGGTTACTCTGAAGCTTTCTTT.

The chain links TRBV18 to TRBJ1-2; TRBD1 agrees at 7 bases. After removal of 6 bases from V and 3 bases from J, the junction contained 19 bases not matched to a gene. The CDR3 contains 18 residues. Germline values: CDR1 KGHSH, CDR2 LQKENI. DNA for the CDR3: TGTGCCAGCTCCGTCAATATCCCTGCGGGAACAGGGGACTATGGCTACACCTTC. As protein: CASSVNIPAGTGDYGYTF.

The DNA of the CDR3 is TGTGCCAGCAGCCAGAGTTACTCCTACGAGCAGTACTTC. This gives the protein CASSQSYSYEQYF. This chain uses TRBV3-1 (or the pseudogene TRBV3-2) with TRBJ2-7; no definite D call. V lost 3 bases, J lost 0 bases, and 6 bases lay in between. This CDR3 comprises 13 residues. Germline assignment: CDR1 LGHDT and CDR2 YNNKEL (reference sequence).

The rearrangement uses TRBV15 and TRBJ1-5; D is possibly TRBD1 (5 bases). This CDR3 region has 17 residues. The V end was cut by 1 base, the J end by 0 bases, with 13 bases between. Germline CDR1 is LNHNV and CDR2 is YYDKDF (reference sequence). CDR3: CATSRGIGQLSNQPQHF. In DNA form, the CDR3 reads TGTGCCACCAGCAGAGGAATTGGACAACTTAGCAATCAGCCCCAGCATTTT. The complete variable domain, with remaining parts taken from reference TRBV15 and TRBJ1-5, reads DAMVIQNPRYQVTQFGKPVTLSCSQTLNHNVMYWYQQKSSQAPKLLFHYYDKDFNNEADTPDNFQSRRPNTSFCFLDIRSPGLGDTAMYLCATSRGIGQLSNQPQHFGDGTRLSIL.

The J gene is TRBJ1-5, the V gene TRBV12-3 or TRBV12-4; D gene ambiguous. The CDR3 is 12 amino acids. The CDR3 loop is CASARVNQPQHF. CDR3 sequence (DNA): TGTGCGAGCGCCCGGGTCAATCAGCCCCAGCATTTT.

The chain couples TRBV7-2 to TRBJ2-7; TRBD1 agrees at 10 bases. V lost 5 bases to trimming and J lost 5 bases; unmatched junction nucleotides: 18. The CDR3 has 18 amino acids. Per the germline V gene, CDR1 is SGHTA and CDR2 is FQGNSA. The chain's CDR3 is CASSVLGQGTPRGDEQYF. The CDR3 DNA is TGTGCCAGCAGCGTTTTGGGACAGGGGACTCCTCGGGGAGACGAGCAGTACTTC.

The chain employs TRBV11-3 and TRBJ1-1; TRBD1 matches at 8 bases. With V trimmed by 2 bases and J by 4 bases, 3 bases remained unmatched. Germline V gene lookup returns CDR1 SGHNT and CDR2 YENEEA. The CDR3 covers 14 residues. This chain's CDR3 is CASSLQGASTEAFF. The CDR3 DNA sequence: TGTGCCAGCAGCTTACAGGGGGCGTCCACTGAAGCTTTCTTT.

The chain uses TRBV19 and TRBJ2-1, with 7 bases that match TRBD2. The CDR3 spans 17 residues. J was trimmed by 4 bases and V by 1 base; bases with no gene match: 10. Looked up from germline, CDR1 is LNHDA and CDR2 is SQIVND (reference sequence). The CDR3 nucleotides read TGTGCCAGTAGTATAGCGCCGTGGAGCGGGACTTACAATGAGCAGTTCTTC. Its translation: CASSIAPWSGTYNEQFF.

Comments on this clone: Other DNA sequences within the sample encode an identical CDR3. The chain recombines TRBV7-9 with TRBJ2-7; no firm D call. The CDR3 is made up of 12 amino acids. Germline V gene data show CDR1 as SEHNR and CDR2 as FQNEAQ (reference sequence). Trimming left V 3 bases short and J 3 bases short, with 6 bases between. The chain's CDR3 is CASSLSSYEQYF. CDR3 in DNA: TGTGCCAGCAGCTTGTCCAGCTACGAGCAGTACTTC.

The V call is TRBV9, the J call TRBJ1-5; possible D gene TRBD1, 6 bases. Trimming shortened V by 0 bases and J by 8 bases, and 12 bases separated the two germline ends. Per the germline V gene, CDR1 is SGDLS and CDR2 is YYNGEE. This CDR3 region has 14 residues. The CDR3 here is CASSVGGGLKPQHF. The CDR3 DNA reads TGTGCCAGCAGCGTAGGAGGGGGATTGAAGCCCCAGCATTTT.

This clone was recorded only once. This chain links TRBV6-5 with TRBJ1-5; 7 bases match TRBD1. Germline CDR1 reads MNHEY; CDR2 reads SVGAGI. The CDR3 has 13 residues. Trimming removed 5 bases from V and 5 bases from J; junction bases left unmatched: 3. The CDR3 DNA follows: TGTGCCAGCAGTACGGGACAGCATCAGCCCCAGCATTTT. Translating it yields CASSTGQHQPQHF.

This chain joins TRBV5-8 and TRBJ1-6; 8 bases align to TRBD1. The germline CDR1 and CDR2 sequences are SGHTS and YDEGEE. J lost 7 bases, V lost 0 bases, and 6 bases had no gene match. This CDR3 is built from 16 residues. The CDR3 spells CASSLEQGVGNSPLHF. DNA for the CDR3: TGTGCCAGCAGCTTGGAACAGGGGGTCGGCAATTCACCCCTCCACTTT.

The chain combines TRBV3-1 (or the pseudogene TRBV3-2) with TRBJ1-1, with no clear D. Germline CDR1 reads LGHDT; CDR2 reads YNNKEL (reference sequence). This CDR3 comprises 16 residues. With 3 bases removed from V and 10 bases from J, the gap between germline ends came to 24 bases. CDR3 sequence: CASSQEALGGSGVAFF. The CDR3 DNA follows: TGTGCCAGCAGCCAGGAAGCTTTGGGCGGGAGTGGTGTAGCTTTCTTT.

V and J are TRBV19 and TRBJ2-7; 7 positions match TRBD2. Germline V gene lookup returns CDR1 LNHDA and CDR2 SQIVND (reference sequence). This CDR3 has 13 residues. With V trimmed by 8 bases and J by 2 bases, 6 bases remained unmatched. The CDR3 bases are TGTGCCAGTGGGCGGGGGACTGCCTACGAGCAGTACTTC. Its translation: CASGRGTAYEQYF. The entire variable domain, with the rest obtained from reference TRBV19 and TRBJ2-7, is as follows: DGGITQSPKYLFRKEGQNVTLSCEQNLNHDAMYWYRQDPGQGLRLIYYSQIVNDFQKGDIAEGYSVSREKKESFPLTVTSAQKNPTAFYLCASGRGTAYEQYFGPGTRLTVT.

This clone was detected only a few times. This rearrangement joins TRBV27 to TRBJ2-7, with a tentative D call TRBD2 (6 bases). The CDR3 extends over 16 amino acids. Trimming shortened V by 5 bases and J by 4 bases, and 21 bases separated the two germline ends. Germline-derived CDR1 and CDR2 are MNHEY and SMNVEV (reference sequence). The CDR3 DNA reads TGTGCCAGCAGTGTAGGGACCCTCGGAGGGAAGTACGAGCAGTACTTC. Encoded protein: CASSVGTLGGKYEQYF.

The chain recombines TRBV7-2 with TRBJ2-2; no clear D. Germline V gene data show CDR1 as SGHTA and CDR2 as FQGNSA. The CDR3 is 13 residues long. The V end was cut by 3 bases, the J end by 2 bases, with 4 bases between. The CDR3 reads CASSFRNTGELFF. The CDR3 DNA reads TGTGCCAGCAGCTTCAGAAACACCGGGGAGCTGTTTTTT.